The 16 T cell receptor beta chains below were found in one sample sequenced in a study of cytomegalovirus exposure and HLA in healthy donors. It was with 60 Vbeta and 13 Jbeta primers that the PCR ran. Assay: immunoSEQ multiplex PCR; the TCRdb copy retains only in-frame clones and omits some. The sample gives 140,000 to 150,000 clones, around 65% of which show up once; approximately 6.5% is in the top ten. Sequenced: PBMCs. The receptors derive from a woman in her sixties in good health and CMV-seronegative.

The gene calls are TRBV6-1 and TRBJ2-3, with D hard to call. V lost 3 bases, J lost 1 base, and 8 bases lay in between. The germline gives CDR1 MNHNS, CDR2 SASEGT. The CDR3 covers 14 residues. The chain's CDR3 is CASSDSYRTDTQYF. The DNA for the CDR3 is TGTGCCAGCAGTGACAGTTACCGCACAGATACGCAGTATTTT.

This chain connects TRBV29-1 to TRBJ1-5; D gene unclear. Trimming pared 4 bases from V and 6 bases from J, leaving 10 bases between. Germline assignment: CDR1 SQVTM and CDR2 ANQGSEA. CDR3 length: 12 amino acids. The CDR3, as DNA: TGCAGCGTTGTGGTGGGAGCTCAGCCCCAGCATTTT. This gives the protein CSVVVGAQPQHF.

The genes are TRBV5-6 and TRBJ2-3, with TRBD1 identical over 12 bases. CDR3 size: 16 residues. V was clipped by 2 bases and J by 6 bases; unmatched bases: 7. The germline V gene has CDR1 SGHDT and CDR2 YYEEEE. CDR3 in amino acids: CASSLVGTGGVDTQYF. DNA of the CDR3: TGTGCCAGCAGCTTAGTCGGGACAGGGGGCGTCGATACGCAGTATTTT.

The rearrangement uses TRBV9 and TRBJ2-2; TRBD1 might be the D (5 bases). Per the germline V gene, CDR1 is SGDLS and CDR2 is YYNGEE. The V gene lost 0 bases and the J gene lost 7 bases, with 10 bases spanning the gap. CDR3 length equals 14 residues. In DNA, the CDR3 is TGTGCCAGCAGCGTAGAAGGGGAAATCGGGGAGCTGTTTTTT. This codes for CASSVEGEIGELFF.

The chain links TRBV2 to TRBJ2-1; 7 bases fit TRBD2. The CDR3 runs 16 residues. Looked up from germline, CDR1 is SNHLY and CDR2 is FYNNEI. Trimming at V came to 5 bases and at J to 0 bases, leaving 7 bases not matched to a gene. The DNA of the CDR3 is TGTGCCAGCAGTCCGGGACTAACCTTCTCCTACAATGAGCAGTTCTTC. This encodes CASSPGLTFSYNEQFF.

The chain couples TRBV11-3 to TRBJ1-5; possibly TRBD1 for D (5 bases). There are 13 residues in the CDR3. V shed 3 bases and J shed 5 bases, with 8 bases lying between them. The germline V gene encodes CDR1 SGHNT and CDR2 YENEEA. The CDR3 protein is CASSFWGDQPQHF. CDR3 bases: TGTGCCAGCAGCTTTTGGGGCGATCAGCCCCAGCATTTT.

The chain couples TRBV19 to TRBJ1-1; TRBD1 matches 11 bases. This CDR3 has 11 amino acids. V lost 8 bases, J lost 10 bases, and 3 bases stayed unmatched. Per the germline V gene, CDR1 is LNHDA and CDR2 is SQIVND (reference sequence). The CDR3 region is CASGQGARAFF. Written as DNA, the CDR3 is TGTGCCAGTGGACAGGGGGCTCGAGCTTTCTTT.

This chain joins TRBV6-4 and TRBJ1-6; 8 bases fit TRBD1. Per germline, CDR1 MRHNA and CDR2 SNTAGT. This CDR3 is built from 12 residues. The junction had 2 bases not matched to a gene; V was cut back by 2 bases and J by 14 bases. CDR3 loop: CASSDGTGTLHF. The CDR3 region has the DNA TGTGCCAGCAGTGACGGGACAGGTACCCTCCACTTT.

The rearrangement uses TRBV6-6 and TRBJ2-5; possibly TRBD1 for D (6 bases). The CDR3 is made up of 13 amino acids. Germline values: CDR1 MNHNY, CDR2 SVGAGI (reference sequence). Trimming removed 8 bases from V and 11 bases from J, with 21 bases in between. The CDR3 DNA is TGTGCCAGCGAAAACCAGGGGAGATCGGAACAGTACTTC. Amino acids: CASENQGRSEQYF.

This chain connects TRBV6-1 to TRBJ1-4; no definite D call. Looked up from germline, CDR1 is MNHNS and CDR2 is SASEGT. The ends were cut back, 5 bases at V and 6 bases at J, with 13 bases in the middle. CDR3 length: 14 residues. CDR3: CASSIGVEDEKLFF. For the CDR3, the DNA is TGTGCCAGCAGTATCGGGGTAGAGGATGAAAAACTGTTTTTT.

The chain has TRBV11-2 and TRBJ2-2; D unclear. This CDR3 has 15 residues. V was trimmed by 1 base and J by 2 bases, leaving 8 bases between them. Germline CDR1 and CDR2: SGHAT and FQNNGV. CDR3 amino acids: CASSLVTQNTGELFF. The DNA of the CDR3 is TGTGCCAGCAGCTTAGTGACACAAAACACCGGGGAGCTGTTTTTT.

The chain couples TRBV10-3 to TRBJ2-2, with TRBD2 matching over 7 bases. This CDR3 contains 15 residues. CDR1 is ENHRY, CDR2 SYGVKD, per germline. With 2 bases clipped from V and 3 bases from J, the junction kept 3 bases outside the gene matches. CDR3 region: CAISEASGDTGELFF. The CDR3 bases are TGTGCCATCAGTGAGGCTAGCGGAGACACCGGGGAGCTGTTTTTT.

The rearrangement links TRBV29-1 to TRBJ1-3; no definite D call. In germline, CDR1 is SQVTM, CDR2 ANQGSEA. CDR3 size: 13 residues. V was shortened by 4 bases and J by 0 bases, with 7 bases between the two germline ends. The CDR3 loop reads CSVGSSSGNTIYF. CDR3 bases: TGCAGCGTTGGGAGCTCCTCTGGAAACACCATATATTTT.

V gene TRBV7-2 combines with J gene TRBJ2-5, with 9 bases fitting TRBD2. The trim removed 5 bases at V and 4 bases at J, leaving 11 bases unmatched. The CDR3 is made up of 16 amino acids. Germline V gene lookup returns CDR1 SGHTA and CDR2 FQGNSA. CDR3 amino acids: CASSPWAGGLLETQYF. CDR3 DNA: TGTGCCAGCAGCCCGTGGGCGGGGGGGCTTTTAGAGACCCAGTACTTC.

The chain has TRBV9 and TRBJ2-3, with 8 bases identical to TRBD2. Germline CDR1 and CDR2: SGDLS and YYNGEE. The trim removed 2 bases at V and 8 bases at J, leaving 7 bases unmatched. CDR3 size: 14 residues. DNA for the CDR3: TGTGCCAGCAGCGTCGGGGGGGCCACTGGTACGCAGTATTTT. Its translation is CASSVGGATGTQYF.

In its sample, this clone was seen a few times. This sequence joins TRBV6-5 and TRBJ1-2, with D maybe TRBD1 (6 bases). Germline V gene sequence: CDR1 MNHEY, CDR2 SVGAGI. This CDR3 is built from 15 residues. V gave up 2 bases and J gave up 2 bases, with 12 bases separating them. The CDR3 here is CASSYRGQGNYGYTF. In DNA, the CDR3 is TGTGCCAGCAGTTACAGGGGCCAGGGGAACTATGGCTACACCTTC.